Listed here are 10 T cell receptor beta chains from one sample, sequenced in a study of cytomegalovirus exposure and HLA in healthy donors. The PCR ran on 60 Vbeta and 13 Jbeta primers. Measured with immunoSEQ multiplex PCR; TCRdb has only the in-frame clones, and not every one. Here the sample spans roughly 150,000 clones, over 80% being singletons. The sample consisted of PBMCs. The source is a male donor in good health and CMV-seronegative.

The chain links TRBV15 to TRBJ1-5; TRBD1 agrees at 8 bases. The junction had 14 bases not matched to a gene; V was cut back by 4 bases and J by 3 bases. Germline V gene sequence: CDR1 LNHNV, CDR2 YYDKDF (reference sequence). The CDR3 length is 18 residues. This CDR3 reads CATSTRTGMGLDNQPQHF. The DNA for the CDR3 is TGTGCCACCAGCACTCGGACAGGGATGGGTTTAGACAATCAGCCCCAGCATTTT.

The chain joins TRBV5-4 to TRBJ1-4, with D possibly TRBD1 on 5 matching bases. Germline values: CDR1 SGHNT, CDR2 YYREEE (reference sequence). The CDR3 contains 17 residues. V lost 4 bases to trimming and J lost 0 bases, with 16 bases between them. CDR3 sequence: CASSKRQLTPTNEKLFF. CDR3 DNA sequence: TGTGCCAGCAGCAAAAGACAGCTCACCCCAACTAATGAAAAACTGTTTTTT.

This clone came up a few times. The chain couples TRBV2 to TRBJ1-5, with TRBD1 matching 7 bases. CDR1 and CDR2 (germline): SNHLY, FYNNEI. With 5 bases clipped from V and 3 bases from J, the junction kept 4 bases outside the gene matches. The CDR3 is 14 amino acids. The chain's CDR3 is CASSHDRANQPQHF. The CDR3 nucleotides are TGTGCCAGCAGTCATGACAGGGCCAATCAGCCCCAGCATTTT.

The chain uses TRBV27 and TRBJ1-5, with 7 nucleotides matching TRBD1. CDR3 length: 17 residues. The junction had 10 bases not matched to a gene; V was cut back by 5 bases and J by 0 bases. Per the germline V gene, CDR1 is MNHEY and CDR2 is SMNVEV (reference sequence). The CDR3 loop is CASSPSGQTNSNQPQHF. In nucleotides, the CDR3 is TGTGCCAGCAGTCCGTCGGGACAGACTAATAGCAATCAGCCCCAGCATTTT.

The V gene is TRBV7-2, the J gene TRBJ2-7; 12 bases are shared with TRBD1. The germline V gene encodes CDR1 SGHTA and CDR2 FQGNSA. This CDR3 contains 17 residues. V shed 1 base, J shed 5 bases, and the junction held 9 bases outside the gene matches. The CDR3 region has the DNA TGTGCCAGCAGCTTAGAAGACCCGGGACAGGGGGCGGACGAGCAGTACTTC. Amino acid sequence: CASSLEDPGQGADEQYF.

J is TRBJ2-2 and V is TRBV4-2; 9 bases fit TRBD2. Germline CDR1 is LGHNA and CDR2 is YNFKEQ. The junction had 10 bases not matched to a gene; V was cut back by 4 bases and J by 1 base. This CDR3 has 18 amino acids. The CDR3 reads CASSRKTGTSLNTGELFF. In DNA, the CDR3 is TGTGCCAGCAGCCGGAAAACCGGGACTAGCCTGAACACCGGGGAGCTGTTTTTT.

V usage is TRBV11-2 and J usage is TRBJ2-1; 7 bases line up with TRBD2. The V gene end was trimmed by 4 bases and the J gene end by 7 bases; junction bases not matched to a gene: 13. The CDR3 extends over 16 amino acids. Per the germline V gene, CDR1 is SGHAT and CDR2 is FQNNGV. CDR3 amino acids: CASSYPSGETANEQFF. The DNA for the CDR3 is TGTGCCAGCAGCTACCCAAGCGGGGAGACGGCGAATGAGCAGTTCTTC.

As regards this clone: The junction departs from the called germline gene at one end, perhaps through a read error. CDR3: CASSLGLAGGPGTDTQYF. CDR3 in DNA: TGTGCTAGCAGCCTCGGACTAGCGGGGGGGCCAGGGACAGATACGCAGTATTTT. The J gene is TRBJ2-3, the V gene TRBV7-7, with 15 bases lining up with TRBD2. Germline V lookup: CDR1 SSHAT, CDR2 FNYEAQ (reference sequence). The CDR3 runs 18 residues.

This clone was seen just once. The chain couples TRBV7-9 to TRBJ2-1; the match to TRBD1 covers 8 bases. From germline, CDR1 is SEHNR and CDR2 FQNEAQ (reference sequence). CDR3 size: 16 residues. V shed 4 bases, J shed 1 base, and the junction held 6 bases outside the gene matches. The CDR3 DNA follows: TGTGCCAGCAGCTCTGGACAGGGCCCTTCCTACAATGAGCAGTTCTTC. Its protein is CASSSGQGPSYNEQFF. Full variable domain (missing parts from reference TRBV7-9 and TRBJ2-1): DTGVSQNPRHKITKRGQNVTFRCDPISEHNRLYWYRQTLGQGPEFLTYFQNEAQLEKSRLLSDRFSAERPKGSFSTLEIQRTEQGDSAMYLCASSSGQGPSYNEQFFGPGTRLTVL.

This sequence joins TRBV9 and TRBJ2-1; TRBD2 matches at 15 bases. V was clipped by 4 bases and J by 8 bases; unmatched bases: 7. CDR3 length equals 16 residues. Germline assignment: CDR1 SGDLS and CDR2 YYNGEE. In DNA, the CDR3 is TGTGCCAGCAGCTCGAGGACTAGCGGGAGGGCTTATGAGCAGTTCTTC. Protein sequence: CASSSRTSGRAYEQFF.